The rows below give T cell receptor beta chains drawn from one sample of a study of tumor and adjacent non-tumor tissue in lung cancer. TCRdb re-called the multiplex PCR reads through MiXCR, storing one row per CDR3 protein. The sample records 85,000 or so distinct CDR3 sequences, approximately 73% being singletons. Sequencing used distant non-tumor lung tissue. Source of these receptors: a woman between 45 and 65 years old with non-small cell lung cancer. Each CDR3 is given without its conserved first and last residue.

j_call v_call cdr3_length cdr3_aa
TRBJ2-5 TRBV15 13 ATSTLGAGVETQY
TRBJ2-7 TRBV4-1 15 ASSQAYTTGGGYEQY
TRBJ2-7 TRBV6-6 12 ASNLSGQGYEQY
TRBJ2-1 TRBV6-6 11 ATSYSHGDEQF
TRBJ2-2 TRBV6-5 14 ASGHGSLGNTWELF
TRBJ2-2 TRBV29-1 10 SVGDFTGGLF
TRBJ2-3 TRBV12-3/TRBV12-4 15 ASSLTIAGAYTDTQY
TRBJ2-2 TRBV7-9 12 ANCMGQDTGELF
TRBJ1-2 TRBV4-1 11 ASSQVRDRGYT
TRBJ1-1 TRBV29-1 9 SVVRNTEAL
TRBJ2-7 TRBV7-6 14 ASSQREGSSSYEQY
TRBJ2-7 TRBV6-5 13 ASSKPGRPPYEQY
TRBJ2-7 TRBV12-3/TRBV12-4 16 ASILGGILTSAAYEQY
TRBJ2-1 TRBV12-3/TRBV12-4 15 ASNFVGTSGVYIEQF
TRBJ2-1 TRBV5-4 11 ASSSSAGNEQF